This T cell receptor beta chain originates from a study of Graves' ophthalmopathy and Graves' hyperthyroidism (dated 2018 in TCRdb). Background on the whole study: Peripheral blood was collected at initial diagnosis, prior to any treatment. The study used TCR beta repertoire signatures to distinguish Graves' ophthalmopathy from Graves' hyperthyroidism and to predict progression to ophthalmopathy. In total, approximately 130 blood samples were TCR-sequenced: around 42 ophthalmopathy, some 72 hyperthyroidism and about 17 hyperthyroidism-to-ophthalmopathy patients. To explore V-J signatures that distinguish ophthalmopathy from hyperthyroidism, a discovery set of more than 90 patients was enrolled, made up of some 41 with ophthalmopathy and under 65 with stable hyperthyroidism. An independent validation cohort comprised 18 hyperthyroidism patients and roughly 15 patients who later progressed from hyperthyroidism to ophthalmopathy. T-cell repertoires of thyroid tissue and blood were compared in several hyperthyroidism patients. Following sample collection, hyperthyroidism patients were given methimazole at a starting dose of 30 mg daily, and ophthalmopathy patients were given high-dose intravenous methylprednisolone. For training and testing, the 100 or so patients in the discovery cohort were randomly divided in a 7:3 ratio. Summary of the overall study and its limitations: No statistical method was used to predetermine the sample size, and group allocation was not hidden from the investigators. In validation, the model predicted ophthalmopathy progression with less than 71% sensitivity and about 73% specificity; approximately 12 predicted patients were CT-confirmed with GO in a median of approximately six months. In cross-validation, the 13-signature model distinguished ophthalmopathy from stable hyperthyroidism with 85% to 90% sensitivity and just under 84% specificity, and in the test set the corresponding values were about 80% and 75%. Most of the expanded thyroid clonotypes with a frequency above 0.001 were also detected in blood, and it was suggested that the thyroid immune response may be reflected by blood repertoires.

For repertoire sequencing, TCR beta CDR3 regions were amplified from RNA transcripts. The first round was an RT-PCR using HTBI primers with the Qiagen OneStep RT-PCR kit, and this first round was followed by a second-round multiplex PCR, then size selection and purification. Libraries were sequenced on an Illumina HiSeq2000 using paired-end 100 bp reads. As for the original processing: SOAPnuke was used to process the reads, removing any read that contained adapters or uncalled bases, had a mean Phred below 15, or lacked an exact match to the constant primer or identifier. COPE v1.2.5 was used to merge high-quality paired reads. Unique nucleotide sequences were defined as clonotypes and aligned to IMGT TRB V, D and J references using MiTCR v1.1. Only V-J combinations with frequency above 0.0001 were analysed, covering approximately 99% of repertoires. A TCR clonal expansion and chaos score per V-J combination was defined as the ratio of F50 clonal expansion to chaos observed in the TCRdist matrix. Welch's t-statistics and random forest were used to narrow the features down to 13 V-J combinations, which were then fed into a naive Bayes classifier. The similarity between thyroid and blood repertoires was quantified using the Morisita-Horn index. The raw public reads went through TCRdb reprocessing: fastp at Q25, MiXCR clone calling, in-frame beta chains kept. Rows matching on CDR3 protein sequence are summarized as one entry with the most common DNA and genes. For this entry, the V and J calls and clone size follow TCRdb and not the study's own pipeline. The sample table records hundreds of thousands of distinct CDR3 sequences; 13% to 15% of these occur just once. The top ten clones comprise about a tenth of the sample.

With regard to this clonotype: Its antigen is currently not known. No base-level quality is on record; no much larger clone is a single base apart.

The CDR3 contains 17 residues, cysteine and phenylalanine counted. Only the CDR3 region is kept as DNA, spanning 51 bases read in frame from base 1. V is reduced by 1 base and J by 0 bases, leaving a spacing of 16 bases between them. CDR1 and CDR2 are read off the germline V gene (reference sequence) as GTSNPN and SVGIG. The ophthalmopathy patients had moderately to severely active disease, with a Clinical Activity Score of 3 or higher, a NOSPECS grade of 4 or higher, and a disease duration of less than 3 months. Patients with other autoimmune diseases, uncontrolled infections, pregnancy or lactation were excluded. Clinical symptoms, serum thyroxine, TRAb, thyroid ultrasound and orbital computed tomography were used for diagnosis. PBMCs were isolated from about 9.2 ml of fresh peripheral blood by Ficoll-Paque density gradient centrifugation. Total RNA was extracted with Trizol reagent and quality-checked on an Agilent 2100 Bioanalyzer.

This clonotype originated in a woman in her twenties or thirties with Graves' ophthalmopathy. Donor details come from another sample of the same person, matched by shared clones. The chain joins TRBV30 to TRBJ1-5; TRBD1 is perhaps the D gene, given 5 matching bases. Specimen: blood. This receptor carries the CDR3 CAWSAGRAGISNQPQHF. The base sequence is TGTGCCTGGAGTGCAGGAAGGGCAGGGATTAGCAATCAGCCCCAGCATTTT.